One sample yielded the 15 T cell receptor beta chains listed below, sequenced in a study of shared clonotypes between healthy human individuals. Sequencing used immunoSEQ multiplex PCR; TCRdb keeps in-frame clones, though not all of them. The data hold about 510,000 clones, with roughly 95% observed a single time. Sequenced: naive CD4+ T cells sorted from blood. Subset described: CD45RA+ positively selected. These receptors were taken from a woman in her twenties or thirties in good health.

The chain employs TRBV4-2 and TRBJ1-4; a possible D gene is TRBD1 (5 bases). The CDR3 spans 16 residues. Germline loops: CDR1 LGHNA, CDR2 YNFKEQ. V dropped 0 bases and J dropped 5 bases, with 13 bases sitting between them. This CDR3 reads CASSQDWAGKNEKLFF. The CDR3 bases are TGTGCCAGCAGCCAAGATTGGGCAGGGAAGAATGAAAAACTGTTTTTT.

The chain couples TRBV6-1 to TRBJ2-5; 7 bases align to TRBD1. The germline V gene encodes CDR1 MNHNS and CDR2 SASEGT. CDR3 length equals 15 residues. V trimming: 1 base; J trimming: 4 bases; junction bases outside the gene matches: 6. CDR3 sequence (DNA): TGTGCCAGCAGTGAAGAAGGGAACAGGGGAGAGACCCAGTACTTC. It yields the protein CASSEEGNRGETQYF.

In this sample, this clone turned up once. The chain recombines TRBV10-3 with TRBJ1-4, with D possibly matching TRBD1 (6 bases). Germline CDR1 and CDR2: ENHRY and SYGVKD. The CDR3 loop spans 16 amino acids. Trimming took 4 bases from V and 2 from J, leaving 14 bases between them. CDR3 in amino acids: CAISGHPGDTNEKLFF. CDR3 nucleotides: TGTGCCATCAGTGGGCATCCAGGGGACACTAATGAAAAACTGTTTTTT.

V usage is TRBV4-1 and J usage is TRBJ2-4; D remains unclear. The CDR3 contains 14 residues. Germline values: CDR1 MGHRA, CDR2 YSYEKL. V shed 0 bases and J shed 10 bases, with 13 bases lying between them. CDR3 amino acids: CASSQDRSGWIQYF. Here the CDR3 DNA reads TGCGCCAGCAGCCAAGATCGGTCAGGTTGGATTCAGTACTTC.

The chain links TRBV30 to TRBJ2-5; D unclear. The end of the DNA aligns better with TRBJ2-7, so the J call may be wrong. Germline V gene sequence: CDR1 GTSNPN, CDR2 SVGIG (reference sequence). The CDR3 has 11 residues. The CDR3 here is CAWSDNYEQYF. The CDR3 bases are TGTGCCTGGAGTGATAACTACGAGCAGTACTTC.

The chain joins TRBV7-8 to TRBJ1-4; 9 bases fit TRBD1. This CDR3 is built from 15 residues. V gave up 4 bases and J gave up 7 bases; unmatched junction bases: 7. Germline V gene sequence: CDR1 SGHVS, CDR2 FQNEAQ. The CDR3 coding sequence is TGTGCCAGCAGCTCGGACAGGGGCGAGACTGAAAAACTGTTTTTT. Translation gives CASSSDRGETEKLFF. Complete variable domain (other parts from reference TRBV7-8 and TRBJ1-4): GAGVSQSPRYKVAKRGQDVALRCDPISGHVSLFWYQQALGQGPEFLTYFQNEAQLDKSGLPSDRFFAERPEGSVSTLKIQRTQQEDSAVYLCASSSDRGETEKLFFGSGTQLSVL.

The CDR3 DNA sequence: TGCAGCGTGGGGGAACCGGGACAAGGACTATACGAGCAGTACTTC. Translating it yields CSVGEPGQGLYEQYF. The chain links TRBV29-1 to TRBJ2-7; D tentatively fits TRBD1 or TRBD2 (6 bases each). This CDR3 has 15 amino acids. V lost 6 bases to trimming and J lost 4 bases, with 22 bases between them. Germline CDR1 is SQVTM and CDR2 is ANQGSEA.

This CDR3 reads CASRPRDSTYEQYF. The CDR3 region has the DNA TGTGCCAGCAGGCCGAGGGACAGTACCTACGAGCAGTACTTC. The chain employs TRBV28 and TRBJ2-7, with TRBD1 identical over 7 bases. J lost 2 bases, V lost 6 bases, and 7 bases had no gene match. Looked up from germline, CDR1 is MDHEN and CDR2 is SYDVKM. CDR3 length: 14 amino acids.

This chain joins TRBV11-2 and TRBJ2-2; 7 bases are shared with TRBD2. The length of the CDR3 is 15 residues. CDR1 and CDR2 (germline): SGHAT, FQNNGV. V trimming: 7 bases; J trimming: 8 bases; junction bases outside the gene matches: 13. In DNA, the CDR3 is TGTGCCAGCAACTACCTCCCCTGGGGAGGGGGGGAGCTGTTTTTT. Translated, it gives CASNYLPWGGGELFF. Together with reference TRBV11-2 and TRBJ2-2, the CDR3 gives the full variable domain: EAGVAQSPRYKIIEKRQSVAFWCNPISGHATLYWYQQILGQGPKLLIQFQNNGVVDDSQLPKDRFSAERLKGVDSTLKIQPAKLEDSAVYLCASNYLPWGGGELFFGEGSRLTVL.

The rearrangement uses TRBV5-1 and TRBJ2-5; D possibly corresponds to TRBD2 (5 bases). Between the trimmed V and J ends, which lost 5 bases and 5 bases, there was a span of 16 bases. Germline V lookup: CDR1 SGHRS, CDR2 YFSETQ. The CDR3 is 14 residues long. CDR3 sequence reads: CASRDTGGPETQYF. The CDR3 DNA sequence: TGCGCCAGCAGGGATACCGGAGGTCCCGAGACCCAGTACTTC.

J is TRBJ1-2 and V is TRBV28; D remains ambiguous. The V end was cut by 2 bases, the J end by 4 bases, with 8 bases between. From germline, CDR1 is MDHEN and CDR2 SYDVKM. This CDR3 spans 13 amino acids. CDR3 sequence: CASSLREVYGYTF. The CDR3 nucleotides are TGTGCCAGCAGTTTACGTGAGGTCTATGGCTACACCTTC.

The gene calls are TRBV5-4 and TRBJ2-7; 14 bases fit TRBD2. The V gene's germline CDR1 is SGHNT and CDR2 YYREEE (reference sequence). V gave up 10 bases and J gave up 1 base; unmatched junction bases: 7. This CDR3 has 15 residues. CDR3 sequence: CAARLAGGPSYEQYF. The CDR3 DNA reads as TGTGCCGCAAGACTAGCGGGAGGGCCGTCCTACGAGCAGTACTTC.

This rearrangement joins TRBV7-2 to TRBJ2-3; 8 bases are shared with TRBD1. Unmatched junction bases numbered 11, after V lost 7 bases and J lost 2 bases. Germline-derived CDR1 and CDR2 are SGHTA and FQGNSA. This CDR3 has 16 residues. CDR3 nucleotide sequence: TGTGCCAGCACCAGGGGGCGGGCCCCCCCCACAGATACGCAGTATTTT. Amino acids: CASTRGRAPPTDTQYF.

The V and J genes are TRBV9 and TRBJ1-4; D not certain. The CDR3 is 15 amino acids. V shed 3 bases and J shed 4 bases, with 13 bases lying between them. Germline loops: CDR1 SGDLS, CDR2 YYNGEE. The CDR3 protein is CASSAIGVGNEKLFF. In DNA, the CDR3 is TGTGCCAGCAGCGCCATCGGGGTCGGTAATGAAAAACTGTTTTTT.

This chain links TRBV7-9 with TRBJ1-2; no clear D gene. This CDR3 has 12 amino acids. From germline, CDR1 is SEHNR and CDR2 FQNEAQ (reference sequence). V lost 3 bases and J lost 3, with 5 bases in between. The CDR3 DNA sequence: TGTGCCAGCAGCTTGATCGACTATGGCTACACCTTC. It translates to CASSLIDYGYTF.